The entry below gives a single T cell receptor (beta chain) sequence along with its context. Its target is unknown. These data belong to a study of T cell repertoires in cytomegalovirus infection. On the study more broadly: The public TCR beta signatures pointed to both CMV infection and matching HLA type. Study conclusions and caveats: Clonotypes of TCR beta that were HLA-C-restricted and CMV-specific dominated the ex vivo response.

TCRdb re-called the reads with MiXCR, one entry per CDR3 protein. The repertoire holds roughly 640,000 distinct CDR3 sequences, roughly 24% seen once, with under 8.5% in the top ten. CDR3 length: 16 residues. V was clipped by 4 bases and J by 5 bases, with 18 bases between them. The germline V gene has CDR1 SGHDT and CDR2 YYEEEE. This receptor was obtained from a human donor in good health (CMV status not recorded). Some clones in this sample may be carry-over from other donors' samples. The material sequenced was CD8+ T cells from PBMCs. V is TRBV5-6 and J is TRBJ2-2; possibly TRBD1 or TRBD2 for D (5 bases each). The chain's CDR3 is CASSPDGTTRTGELFF. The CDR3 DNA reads TGTGCCAGCAGCCCGGATGGGACCACTAGGACCGGGGAGCTGTTTTTT.